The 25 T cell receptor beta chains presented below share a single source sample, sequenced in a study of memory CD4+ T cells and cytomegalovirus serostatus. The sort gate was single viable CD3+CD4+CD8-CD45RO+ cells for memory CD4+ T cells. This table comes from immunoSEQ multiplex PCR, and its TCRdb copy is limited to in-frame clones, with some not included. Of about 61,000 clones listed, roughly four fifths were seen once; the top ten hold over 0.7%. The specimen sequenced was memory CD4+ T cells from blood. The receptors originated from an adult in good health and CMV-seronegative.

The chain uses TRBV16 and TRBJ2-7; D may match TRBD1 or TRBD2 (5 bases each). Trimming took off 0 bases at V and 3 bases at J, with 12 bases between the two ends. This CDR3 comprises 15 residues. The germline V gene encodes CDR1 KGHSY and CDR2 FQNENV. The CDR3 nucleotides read TGTGCCAGCAGCCAATCGGGGGATGGGAGCTACGAGCAGTACTTC. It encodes CASSQSGDGSYEQYF.

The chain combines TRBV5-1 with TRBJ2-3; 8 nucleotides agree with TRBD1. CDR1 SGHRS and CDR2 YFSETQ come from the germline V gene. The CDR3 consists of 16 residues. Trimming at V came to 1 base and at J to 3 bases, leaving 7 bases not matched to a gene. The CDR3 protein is CASSLRARGQTDTQYF. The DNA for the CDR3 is TGCGCCAGCAGCTTGAGGGCCAGGGGGCAAACAGATACGCAGTATTTT.

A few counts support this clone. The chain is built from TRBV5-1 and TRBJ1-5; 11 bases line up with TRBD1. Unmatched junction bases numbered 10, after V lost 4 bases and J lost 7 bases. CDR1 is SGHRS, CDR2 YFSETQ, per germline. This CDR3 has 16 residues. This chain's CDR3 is CASSPGGTGGKQPQHF. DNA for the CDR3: TGCGCCAGCAGCCCCGGAGGGACAGGGGGGAAACAGCCCCAGCATTTT.

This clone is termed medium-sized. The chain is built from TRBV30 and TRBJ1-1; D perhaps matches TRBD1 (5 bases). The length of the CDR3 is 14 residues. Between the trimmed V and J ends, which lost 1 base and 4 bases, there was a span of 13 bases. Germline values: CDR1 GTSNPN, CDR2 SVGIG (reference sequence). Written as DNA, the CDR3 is TGTGCCTGGAGTGCATGGGAGGGGAGCACTGAAGCTTTCTTT. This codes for CAWSAWEGSTEAFF. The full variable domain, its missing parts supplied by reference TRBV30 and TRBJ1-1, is SQTIHQWPATLVQPVGSPLSLECTVEGTSNPNLYWYRQAAGRGLQLLFYSVGIGQISSEVPQNLSASRPQDRQFILSSKKLLLSDSGFYLCAWSAWEGSTEAFFGQGTRLTVV.

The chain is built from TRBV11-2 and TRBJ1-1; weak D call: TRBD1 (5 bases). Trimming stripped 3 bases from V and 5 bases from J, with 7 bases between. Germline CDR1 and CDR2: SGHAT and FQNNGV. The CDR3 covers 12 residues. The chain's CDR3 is CASSFGGTEAFF. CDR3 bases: TGTGCCAGCAGCTTCGGGGGTACTGAAGCTTTCTTT.

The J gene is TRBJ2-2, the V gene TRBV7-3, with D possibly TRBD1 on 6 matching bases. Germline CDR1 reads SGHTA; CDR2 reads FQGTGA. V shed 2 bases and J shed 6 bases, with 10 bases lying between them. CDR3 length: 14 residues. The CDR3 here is CASSLGGTAGELFF. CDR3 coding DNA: TGTGCCAGCAGCTTAGGGGGCACGGCCGGGGAGCTGTTTTTT. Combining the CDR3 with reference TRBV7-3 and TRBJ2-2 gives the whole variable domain GAGVSQTPSNKVTEKGKYVELRCDPISGHTALYWYRQSLGQGPEFLIYFQGTGAADDSGLPNDRFFAVRPEGSVSTLKIQRTERGDSAVYLCASSLGGTAGELFFGEGSRLTVL.

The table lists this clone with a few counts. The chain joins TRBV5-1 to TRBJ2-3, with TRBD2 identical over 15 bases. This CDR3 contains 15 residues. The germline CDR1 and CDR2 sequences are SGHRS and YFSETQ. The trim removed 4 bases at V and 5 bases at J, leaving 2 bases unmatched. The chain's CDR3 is CASSRGLAGGDTQYF. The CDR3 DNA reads TGCGCCAGCAGCAGGGGACTAGCGGGAGGAGATACGCAGTATTTT.

CDR3 protein: CASSPQTGHNEKLFF. CDR3 sequence (DNA): TGTGCCAGCAGCCCCCAGACAGGGCATAATGAAAAACTGTTTTTT. The chain uses TRBV7-6 and TRBJ1-4; 7 nucleotides line up with TRBD1. Germline CDR1 is SGHVS and CDR2 is FNYEAQ. The CDR3 extends over 15 amino acids. V shed 5 bases, J shed 4 bases, and the junction held 7 bases outside the gene matches.

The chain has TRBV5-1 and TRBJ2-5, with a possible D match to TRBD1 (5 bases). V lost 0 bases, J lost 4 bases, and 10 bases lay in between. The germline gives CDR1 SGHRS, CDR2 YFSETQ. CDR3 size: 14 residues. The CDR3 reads CASSLGAQGETQYF. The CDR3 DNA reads TGCGCCAGCAGCTTGGGGGCTCAGGGAGAGACCCAGTACTTC.

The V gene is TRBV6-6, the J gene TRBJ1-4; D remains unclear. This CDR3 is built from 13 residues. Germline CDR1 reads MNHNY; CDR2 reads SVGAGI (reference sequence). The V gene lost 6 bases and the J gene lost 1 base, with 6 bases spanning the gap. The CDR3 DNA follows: TGTGCCAGCAGACTAGAAACTAATGAAAAACTGTTTTTT. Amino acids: CASRLETNEKLFF.

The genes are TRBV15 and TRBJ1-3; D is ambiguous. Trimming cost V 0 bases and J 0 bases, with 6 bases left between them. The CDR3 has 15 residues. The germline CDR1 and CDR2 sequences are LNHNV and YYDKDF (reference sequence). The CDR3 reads CATSRDQFSGNTIYF. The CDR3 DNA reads TGTGCCACCAGCAGAGATCAGTTCTCTGGAAACACCATATATTTT.

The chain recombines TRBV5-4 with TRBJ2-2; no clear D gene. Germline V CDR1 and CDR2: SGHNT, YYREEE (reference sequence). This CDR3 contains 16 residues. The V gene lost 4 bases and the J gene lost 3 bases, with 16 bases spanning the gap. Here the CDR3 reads CASSPAPAGYTGELFF. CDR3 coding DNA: TGTGCCAGCAGCCCCGCGCCCGCAGGTTACACCGGGGAGCTGTTTTTT. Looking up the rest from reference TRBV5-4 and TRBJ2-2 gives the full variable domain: ETGVTQSPTHLIKTRGQQVTLRCSSQSGHNTVSWYQQALGQGPQFIFQYYREEENGRGNFPPRFSGLQFPNYSSELNVNALELDDSALYLCASSPAPAGYTGELFFGEGSRLTVL.

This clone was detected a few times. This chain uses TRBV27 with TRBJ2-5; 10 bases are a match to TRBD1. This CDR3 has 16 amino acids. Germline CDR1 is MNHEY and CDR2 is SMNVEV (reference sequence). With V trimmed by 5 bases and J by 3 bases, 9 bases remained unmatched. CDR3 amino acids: CASSLYRDRGEETQYF. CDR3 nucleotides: TGTGCCAGCAGTCTTTACCGGGACAGGGGAGAAGAGACCCAGTACTTC.

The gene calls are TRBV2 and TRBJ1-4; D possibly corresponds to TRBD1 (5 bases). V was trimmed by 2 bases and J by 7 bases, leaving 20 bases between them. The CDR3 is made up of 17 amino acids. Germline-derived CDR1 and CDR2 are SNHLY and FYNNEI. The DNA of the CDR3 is TGTGCCAGCAGTGAATTTTCCCCACAGGAGGGGTTTGAAAAACTGTTTTTT. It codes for CASSEFSPQEGFEKLFF.

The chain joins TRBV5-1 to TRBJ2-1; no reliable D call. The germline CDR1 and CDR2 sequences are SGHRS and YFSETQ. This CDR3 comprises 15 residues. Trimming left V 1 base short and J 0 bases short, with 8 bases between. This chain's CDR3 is CASSLRMSSYNEQFF. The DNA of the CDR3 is TGCGCCAGCAGCTTGCGGATGAGCTCCTACAATGAGCAGTTCTTC.

CDR3 nucleotide sequence: TGTGCCAGCAGGAGAGGGGGGGTGGATAATGAAAAACTGTTTTTT. Its translation: CASRRGGVDNEKLFF. The chain links TRBV2 to TRBJ1-4; maybe TRBD1 (6 bases). CDR1 is SNHLY, CDR2 FYNNEI, per germline. V lost 6 bases and J 4 bases, leaving 15 bases between the germline ends. The CDR3 has 15 amino acids.

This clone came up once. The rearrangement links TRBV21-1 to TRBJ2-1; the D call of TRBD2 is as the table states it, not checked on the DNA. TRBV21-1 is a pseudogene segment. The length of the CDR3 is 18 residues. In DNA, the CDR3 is TGTGCCAGCAGCAAAGATCGGGGAGGGGCCAGAGTCTACAATGAGCAGTTCTTC. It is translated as CASSKDRGGARVYNEQFF.

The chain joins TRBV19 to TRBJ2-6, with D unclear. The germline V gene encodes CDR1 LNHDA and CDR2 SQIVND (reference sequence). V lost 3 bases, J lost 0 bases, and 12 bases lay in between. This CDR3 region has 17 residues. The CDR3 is CASSMFIGSSGANVLTF. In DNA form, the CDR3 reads TGTGCCAGTAGTATGTTTATAGGTAGCTCTGGGGCCAACGTCCTGACTTTC.

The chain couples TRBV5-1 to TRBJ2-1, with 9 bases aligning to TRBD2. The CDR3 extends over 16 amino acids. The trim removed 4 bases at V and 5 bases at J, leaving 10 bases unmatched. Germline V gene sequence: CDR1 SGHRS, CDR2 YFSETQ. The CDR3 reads CASSPGGSGSHNEQFF. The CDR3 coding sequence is TGCGCCAGCAGCCCGGGGGGTAGCGGGAGCCACAATGAGCAGTTCTTC. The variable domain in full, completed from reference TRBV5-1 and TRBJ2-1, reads KAGVTQTPRYLIKTRGQQVTLSCSPISGHRSVSWYQQTPGQGLQFLFEYFSETQRNKGNFPGRFSGRQFSNSRSEMNVSTLELGDSALYLCASSPGGSGSHNEQFFGPGTRLTVL.

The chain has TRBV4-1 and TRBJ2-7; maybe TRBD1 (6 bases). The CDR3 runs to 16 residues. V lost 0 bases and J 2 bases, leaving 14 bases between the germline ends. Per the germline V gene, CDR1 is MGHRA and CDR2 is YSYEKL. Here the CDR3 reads CASSQDSGGIAYEQYF. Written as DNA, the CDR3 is TGCGCCAGCAGCCAAGATAGTGGGGGCATAGCCTACGAGCAGTACTTC.

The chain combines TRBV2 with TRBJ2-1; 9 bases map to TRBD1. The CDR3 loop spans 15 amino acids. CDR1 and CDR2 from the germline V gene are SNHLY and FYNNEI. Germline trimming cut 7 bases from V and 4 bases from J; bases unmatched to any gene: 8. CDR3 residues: CASKDRGLGYNEQFF. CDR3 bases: TGTGCCAGCAAGGACAGGGGTTTGGGGTACAATGAGCAGTTCTTC. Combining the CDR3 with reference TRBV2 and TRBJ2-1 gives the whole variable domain EPEVTQTPSHQVTQMGQEVILRCVPISNHLYFYWYRQILGQKVEFLVSFYNNEISEKSEIFDDQFSVERPDGSNFTLKIRSTKLEDSAMYFCASKDRGLGYNEQFFGPGTRLTVL.

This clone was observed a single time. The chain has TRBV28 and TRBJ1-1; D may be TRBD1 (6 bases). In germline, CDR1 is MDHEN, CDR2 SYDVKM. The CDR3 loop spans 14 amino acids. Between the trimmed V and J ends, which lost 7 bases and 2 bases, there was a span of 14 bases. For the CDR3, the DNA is TGTGCCAGCACCCCCGGGGGGGCTAACACTGAAGCTTTCTTT. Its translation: CASTPGGANTEAFF.

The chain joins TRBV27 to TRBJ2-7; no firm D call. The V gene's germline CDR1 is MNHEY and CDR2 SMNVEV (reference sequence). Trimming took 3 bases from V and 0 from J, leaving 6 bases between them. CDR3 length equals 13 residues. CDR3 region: CASSFDFSYEQYF. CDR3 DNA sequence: TGTGCCAGCAGTTTCGACTTCTCCTACGAGCAGTACTTC.

The DNA for the CDR3 is TGTGCCAGCAGGACAGGGAGCATCGATGAAGCTTTCTTT. It translates to CASRTGSIDEAFF. The rearrangement links TRBV19 to TRBJ1-1; 8 bases line up with TRBD1. The CDR3 consists of 13 residues. Looked up from germline, CDR1 is LNHDA and CDR2 is SQIVND (reference sequence). Trimming removed 9 bases from V and 7 bases from J; junction bases left unmatched: 10.

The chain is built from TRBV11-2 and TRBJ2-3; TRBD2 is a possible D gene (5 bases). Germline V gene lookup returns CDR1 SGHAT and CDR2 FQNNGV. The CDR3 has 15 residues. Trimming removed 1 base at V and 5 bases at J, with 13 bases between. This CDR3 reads CASSLGVGVGDTQYF. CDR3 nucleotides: TGTGCCAGCAGCTTAGGAGTCGGGGTCGGAGATACGCAGTATTTT.